The 3 T cell receptor beta chains below all came from one sample that was sequenced in a study of human T cells and chemical hapten exposure. The time point was: patch test 2, 6 weeks after DPC sensitization. The treatment here: therapeutic diphenylcyclopropenone sensitization with weekly scalp DPC. TCRdb re-derived calls from the RACE reads in MiXCR, one entry per CDR3 protein. The sample lists around 42,000 distinct CDR3 sequences, approximately 3.5% occurring once. Specimen: whole blood, collected in connection with sensitization to the hapten diphenylcyclopropenone (DPC). The receptors originated from a man in his forties or fifties with alopecia areata. Some clones in this sample may be carry-over from other donors' samples.

Ten or more counts support this clonotype. The chain joins TRBV7-2 to TRBJ2-3; D perhaps matches TRBD2 (5 bases). Trimming pared 4 bases from V and 5 bases from J, leaving 10 bases between. This CDR3 has 13 residues. From germline, CDR1 is SGHTA and CDR2 FQGNSA. CDR3 amino acids: CASSSTGLDTQYF. In DNA form, the CDR3 reads TGTGCCAGCAGCTCTACGGGATTAGATACGCAGTATTTT.

This clonotype was detected ten times or more. The chain carries TRBV6-6 and TRBJ2-7; no firm D call. This CDR3 spans 13 amino acids. The ends were cut back, 2 bases at V and 3 bases at J, with 8 bases in the middle. The V gene's germline CDR1 is MNHNY and CDR2 SVGAGI (reference sequence). This CDR3 is CASSYVGIYEQYF. CDR3 DNA sequence: TGTGCCAGCAGTTACGTGGGGATCTACGAGCAGTACTTC.

This clonotype was detected ten times or more. The chain carries TRBV28 and TRBJ2-4; D is possibly TRBD2 (5 bases). In germline, CDR1 is MDHEN, CDR2 SYDVKM. V was clipped by 10 bases and J by 10 bases, with 14 bases between them. The CDR3 is 11 residues long. This CDR3 is CATEDWAIQYF. DNA of the CDR3: TGTGCCACGGAGGACTGGGCTATTCAGTACTTC.